The 29 T cell receptor beta chains below all came from one sample that was sequenced in a study of blood T cells in healthy people across ages. For the second PCR, which ran for about 7 to 11 cycles, a sample-barcoded 5' primer and a J-beta primer mix were used. From the 5' RACE reads, TCRdb called clonotypes with MiXCR, one entry per CDR3 protein. The table includes approximately 1,700,000 distinct CDR3 sequences, approximately 40% detected once. Material: blood. Source of these receptors: a human donor in good health.

The chain links TRBV7-2 to TRBJ2-1, with 9 bases that match TRBD1. The CDR3 runs to 15 residues. The trim removed 5 bases at V and 0 bases at J, leaving 2 bases unmatched. Per germline, CDR1 SGHTA and CDR2 FQGNSA. The CDR3 is CASSQQGASYNEQFF. As DNA, the CDR3 is TGTGCCAGCAGCCAACAGGGGGCCTCCTACAATGAGCAGTTCTTC. Based on the CDR3 plus reference TRBV7-2 and TRBJ2-1, the full variable domain is GAGVSQSPSNKVTEKGKDVELRCDPISGHTALYWYRQSLGQGLEFLIYFQGNSAPDKSGLPSDRFSAERTGGSVSTLTIQRTQQEDSAVYLCASSQQGASYNEQFFGPGTRLTVL.

This chain connects TRBV5-1 to TRBJ2-5; 8 nucleotides agree with TRBD2. CDR3 length: 13 amino acids. The J segment lost 3 bases and the V segment lost 7 bases, leaving 5 bases of the junction unmatched. CDR1 is SGHRS and CDR2 is YFSETQ in the germline V gene. This CDR3 reads CASGRGGEETQYF. The CDR3 DNA reads TGCGCCAGCGGTCGGGGGGGTGAAGAGACCCAGTACTTC.

The gene calls are TRBV6-2 or TRBV6-3 and TRBJ2-5, with no clear D. This CDR3 contains 12 residues. V was cut by 3 bases and J by 7 bases, with 9 bases left in between. Per germline, CDR1 MNHEY and CDR2 SVGEGT. CDR3 protein: CASSYPDVTQYF. CDR3 bases: TGTGCCAGCAGTTATCCGGACGTGACCCAGTACTTC.

This clonotype was seen more than once but under ten times. At one boundary the junction diverges from the germline segment, which might be a read error. This chain connects TRBV24-1 to TRBJ2-3; D uncertain. Germline V lookup: CDR1 KGHDR, CDR2 SFDVKD. The CDR3 has 14 residues. CDR3 sequence (DNA): TGTGCCACCAGTCCGGACGCCGTCACAGATACGCGGTATTTT. Translation: CATSPDAVTDTRYF.

Written as DNA, the CDR3 is TGTGCCAGCAGTTACTCATTGGAGAACACTGAAGCTTTCTTT. It encodes CASSYSLENTEAFF. V gene TRBV6-5 combines with J gene TRBJ1-1; D is uncertain. The V gene lost 0 bases and the J gene lost 1 base, with 6 bases spanning the gap. Germline loops: CDR1 MNHEY, CDR2 SVGAGI. The CDR3 loop spans 14 amino acids.

This clonotype was found many times. The rearrangement uses TRBV6-1 and TRBJ2-1; D uncertain. CDR1 MNHNS and CDR2 SASEGT come from the germline V gene. This CDR3 has 15 residues. Trimming stripped 2 bases from V and 3 bases from J, with 11 bases between. The CDR3 DNA reads TGTGCCAGCAGTGAATCGTCGGGCGGCTACAATGAGCAGTTCTTC. It encodes CASSESSGGYNEQFF.

The chain combines TRBV2 with TRBJ2-1; 7 bases fit TRBD2. This CDR3 comprises 15 residues. Losses at the gene ends were 4 bases for V and 0 bases for J; bases not matched to a gene: 3. Per germline, CDR1 SNHLY and CDR2 FYNNEI. The CDR3 is CASSGKRGSYNEQFF. Written as DNA, the CDR3 is TGTGCCAGCAGTGGGAAGCGGGGCTCCTACAATGAGCAGTTCTTC. The full variable domain, its missing parts supplied by reference TRBV2 and TRBJ2-1, is EPEVTQTPSHQVTQMGQEVILRCVPISNHLYFYWYRQILGQKVEFLVSFYNNEISEKSEIFDDQFSVERPDGSNFTLKIRSTKLEDSAMYFCASSGKRGSYNEQFFGPGTRLTVL.

This clonotype was seen at least ten times. The chain uses TRBV28 and TRBJ2-4, with 8 positions matching TRBD2. This CDR3 contains 15 residues. Germline V gives CDR1 MDHEN, CDR2 SYDVKM. The junction had 14 bases not matched to a gene; V was cut back by 3 bases and J by 13 bases. CDR3 coding DNA: TGTGCCAGCAGTTTTGAATTACTAGCGGACGAAGCGCAGTACTTC. It codes for CASSFELLADEAQYF.

V and J are TRBV12-3 or TRBV12-4 and TRBJ2-3, with no clear D. The CDR3 runs 15 residues. Between the trimmed V and J ends, which lost 5 bases and 3 bases, there was a span of 15 bases. CDR3 loop: CASSHTMEGTDTQYF. Written as DNA, the CDR3 is TGTGCCAGCAGTCACACGATGGAAGGGACAGATACGCAGTATTTT.

In this sample, this clonotype turned up once. The chain combines TRBV5-1 with TRBJ2-7; D might be TRBD2 (5 bases). Trimming removed 5 bases from V and 4 bases from J, with 19 bases in between. The V gene's germline CDR1 is SGHRS and CDR2 YFSETQ. The CDR3 is made up of 15 amino acids. CDR3 bases: TGCGCCAGCAGTCGTACCGGACTTACACAGTACGAGCAGTACTTC. This encodes CASSRTGLTQYEQYF.

V is TRBV7-2 and J is TRBJ2-5; a possible D gene is TRBD2 (6 bases). CDR3 length equals 15 residues. Germline CDR1 is SGHTA and CDR2 is FQGNSA. V gave up 5 bases and J gave up 5 bases, with 18 bases separating them. In DNA form, the CDR3 reads TGTGCCAGCAGCGATGGACGGGGGACGGGTGAGACCCAGTACTTC. Amino acids: CASSDGRGTGETQYF.

This clonotype was picked up a small number of times. The V and J genes are TRBV6-4 and TRBJ1-2; 9 bases are shared with TRBD1. Germline trimming cut 5 bases from V and 4 bases from J; bases unmatched to any gene: 14. CDR1 and CDR2 (germline): MRHNA, SNTAGT. This CDR3 contains 17 residues. The DNA of the CDR3 is TGTGCCAGCAGTACAGGGCCTGGGACAGGGCCGCCCTATGGCTACACCTTC. It encodes CASSTGPGTGPPYGYTF.

This chain connects TRBV20-1 to TRBJ1-1; D might be TRBD1 (5 bases). CDR3 length: 13 residues. Germline V gene lookup returns CDR1 DFQATT and CDR2 SNEGSKA (reference sequence). Trimming took off 6 bases at V and 1 base at J, with 12 bases between the two ends. CDR3 DNA sequence: TGCAGTGCCCCGGGGCAGACGAACACTGAAGCTTTCTTT. Amino acids: CSAPGQTNTEAFF.

The rearrangement links TRBV6-5 to TRBJ1-4, with D hard to call. The CDR3 runs 16 residues. Germline loops: CDR1 MNHEY, CDR2 SVGAGI. V was shortened by 0 bases and J by 0 bases, with 8 bases between the two germline ends. CDR3 DNA sequence: TGTGCCAGCAGTTACTCCTACCCGGCAACTAATGAAAAACTGTTTTTT. As protein: CASSYSYPATNEKLFF.

The rearrangement joins TRBV7-2 to TRBJ2-7, with TRBD2 matching 10 bases. The V segment lost 6 bases and the J segment 5 bases; nucleotides outside the gene matches: 10. The CDR3 has 15 residues. Germline lookup yields CDR1 SGHTA and CDR2 FQGNSA. CDR3 nucleotide sequence: TGTGCCAGCAGTTTTAAGCGGGGGGGCCTAGACGAGCAGTACTTC. Encoded protein: CASSFKRGGLDEQYF.

The V gene is TRBV5-6, the J gene TRBJ1-1; D is ambiguous. The ends were cut back, 0 bases at V and 5 bases at J, with 11 bases in the middle. Per germline, CDR1 SGHDT and CDR2 YYEEEE. The CDR3 contains 14 residues. The CDR3 DNA sequence: TGTGCCAGCAGCTTGGCCCCGAGAAGGACTGAAGCTTTCTTT. This sequence encodes CASSLAPRRTEAFF.

The gene calls are TRBV7-8 and TRBJ2-5; unclear D gene. Germline CDR1 reads SGHVS; CDR2 reads FQNEAQ. The ends were cut back, 5 bases at V and 1 base at J, with 11 bases in the middle. The CDR3 loop spans 14 amino acids. The CDR3 spells CASSLDQIQETQYF. For the CDR3, the DNA is TGTGCCAGCAGCCTCGACCAAATCCAAGAGACCCAGTACTTC.

The DNA of the CDR3 is TGTGCCAGCAGATTACAGGGACGCGGAGGCGACTACACCTTC. Its protein is CASRLQGRGGDYTF. V is TRBV3-1 and J is TRBJ1-2, with D maybe TRBD1 (6 bases). CDR1 is LGHDT, CDR2 YNNKEL, per germline (reference sequence). With 6 bases removed from V and 10 bases from J, the gap between germline ends came to 21 bases. The CDR3 spans 14 residues.

This clonotype was seen ten or more times. V gene TRBV28 combines with J gene TRBJ2-7; the match to TRBD1 covers 8 bases. The CDR3 runs 14 residues. The V gene's germline CDR1 is MDHEN and CDR2 SYDVKM. The V segment lost 4 bases and the J segment 3 bases; nucleotides outside the gene matches: 5. The CDR3 bases are TGTGCCAGCAGTTCGAGGACAGGGATCTACGAGCAGTACTTC. The encoded protein is CASSSRTGIYEQYF.

In its sample, this clonotype was seen a few times. This sequence joins TRBV15 and TRBJ1-2; D unresolved. CDR1 LNHNV and CDR2 YYDKDF come from the germline V gene (reference sequence). The CDR3 is made up of 17 amino acids. Trimming shortened V by 1 base and J by 0 bases, and 15 bases separated the two germline ends. The CDR3 DNA sequence: TGTGCCACCAGCAGAGGCGACCGGGCCACTACTAACTATGGCTACACCTTC. It translates to CATSRGDRATTNYGYTF.

The chain carries TRBV7-8 and TRBJ1-1; TRBD1 is a possible D gene (6 bases). The CDR3 totals 14 residues. Germline V lookup: CDR1 SGHVS, CDR2 FQNEAQ. V shed 5 bases and J shed 2 bases, with 12 bases lying between them. CDR3 amino acids: CASSPGVFNTEAFF. CDR3 coding DNA: TGTGCCAGCAGCCCAGGGGTATTCAACACTGAAGCTTTCTTT.

This chain connects TRBV6-6 to TRBJ2-3, with D perhaps given as TRBD1 or TRBD2 (6 bases each). This CDR3 is built from 17 residues. Deletions cut 5 bases from V and 0 bases from J, with 18 bases between. Germline V gene sequence: CDR1 MNHNY, CDR2 SVGAGI (reference sequence). CDR3 nucleotides: TGTGCCAGCAGTAGCCGCAAACGGGGGCCTAGCACAGATACGCAGTATTTT. This translates into CASSSRKRGPSTDTQYF.

The V gene is TRBV6-2 or TRBV6-3, the J gene TRBJ2-7; 8 bases match TRBD2. CDR3 length: 14 amino acids. Germline V gives CDR1 MNHEY, CDR2 SVGEGT. V trimming: 2 bases; J trimming: 5 bases; junction bases outside the gene matches: 5. CDR3 residues: CASSYAGGTHEQYF. The CDR3 DNA sequence: TGTGCCAGCAGTTACGCGGGGGGAACCCACGAGCAGTACTTC.

This chain connects TRBV20-1 to TRBJ2-1, with a possible D match to TRBD2 (6 bases). The V gene lost 3 bases and the J gene lost 12 bases, with 15 bases spanning the gap. The CDR3 is made up of 12 amino acids. Germline CDR1 reads DFQATT; CDR2 reads SNEGSKA (reference sequence). The CDR3: CSASGWTTMQFF. CDR3 in DNA: TGCAGTGCTAGCGGGTGGACTACCATGCAGTTCTTC.

The chain joins TRBV12-5 to TRBJ1-5; 7 nucleotides align to TRBD1. The CDR3 is 17 residues long. Germline CDR1 LGHNT, CDR2 FRNRAP. Trimming removed 9 bases from V and 3 bases from J; junction bases left unmatched: 17. CDR3 in amino acids: CARSTRGSGQINQPQHF. For the CDR3, the DNA is TGTGCTAGAAGCACCCGCGGATCGGGACAGATCAATCAGCCCCAGCATTTT.

The chain uses TRBV7-8 and TRBJ1-4; possibly TRBD1 for D (5 bases). Trimming took 3 bases from V and 14 from J, leaving 16 bases between them. CDR1 and CDR2 from the germline V gene are SGHVS and FQNEAQ. The CDR3 sequence is 13 residues long. CDR3 bases: TGTGCCAGCAGCTTTAGGGAGGACATGGCGCTGTTTTTT. This encodes CASSFREDMALFF. Together with reference TRBV7-8 and TRBJ1-4, the CDR3 gives the full variable domain: GAGVSQSPRYKVAKRGQDVALRCDPISGHVSLFWYQQALGQGPEFLTYFQNEAQLDKSGLPSDRFFAERPEGSVSTLKIQRTQQEDSAVYLCASSFREDMALFFGSGTQLSVL.

J is TRBJ2-7 and V is TRBV7-2, with D tentatively TRBD2 (7 bases). This CDR3 has 14 amino acids. Trimming took off 1 base at V and 6 bases at J, with 13 bases between the two ends. Germline values: CDR1 SGHTA, CDR2 FQGNSA. CDR3 residues: CASSLVGGGAEQYF. DNA of the CDR3: TGTGCCAGCAGCTTAGTAGGCGGGGGCGCCGAGCAGTACTTC.

This CDR3 is CASSFYPGGLETQYF. The CDR3 coding sequence is TGTGCCAGCAGCTTTTACCCGGGGGGGTTGGAGACCCAGTACTTC. The chain has TRBV5-5 and TRBJ2-5, with 8 bases identical to TRBD2. The CDR3 is 15 residues long. CDR1 is SGHKS, CDR2 YYEKEE, per germline (reference sequence). After removal of 2 bases from V and 5 bases from J, the junction contained 8 bases not matched to a gene.

Details on this clonotype: Just one base apart from a much larger clone, this may be a read error. The chain is built from TRBV29-1 and TRBJ2-7, with D perhaps matching TRBD1 (5 bases). Per the germline V gene, CDR1 is SQVTM and CDR2 is ANQGSEA. This CDR3 spans 14 amino acids. The CDR3 spells CSVKGAISSYKQYF. For the CDR3, the DNA is TGCAGCGTCAAAGGGGCTATCAGCTCCTACAAGCAGTACTTC.